Below, 18 T cell receptor beta chains from the same sample are listed, as sequenced in a study of blood T cell repertoires in COVID-19 (dated by TCRdb to between 2020 and 2021). Receptor amplification or capture employed the immunoSEQ multiplex PCR assay. TCRdb stores this immuneACCESS table with in-frame sequences only. Part of the clones is absent; in the studies checked, under half of the shortfall reflects unresolved V genes, and no reason is known for the rest. The sample table holds 70,000 to 100,000 clones, of which 84% were seen once. The ten largest clones capture approximately 10% of the sample. The specimen was peripheral blood. The receptors come from a human donor in a cohort sampled during active COVID-19.

J is TRBJ2-7 and V is TRBV5-6; tentatively, D is TRBD1 (6 bases). This CDR3 contains 14 residues. Germline CDR1 is SGHDT and CDR2 is YYEEEE. V gave up 2 bases and J gave up 4 bases, with 13 bases separating them. CDR3 nucleotide sequence: TGTGCCAGCAGCTTAGATACAGGGAAATACGAGCAGTACTTC. Its translation: CASSLDTGKYEQYF.

The chain carries TRBV7-9 and TRBJ1-2, with 10 bases lining up with TRBD1. The CDR3 runs to 16 residues. Germline-derived CDR1 and CDR2 are SEHNR and FQNEAQ (reference sequence). The ends lost 2 bases at V and 8 bases at J; junction bases unmatched: 11. CDR3 sequence: CASSLTELGTGEGYTF. The DNA for the CDR3 is TGTGCCAGCAGCTTAACCGAACTTGGGACAGGGGAAGGCTACACCTTC.

V usage is TRBV7-8 and J usage is TRBJ2-5, with 14 bases aligning to TRBD2. V shed 0 bases, J shed 11 bases, and the junction held 8 bases outside the gene matches. CDR1 and CDR2 (germline): SGHVS, FQNEAQ. The CDR3 is 16 amino acids. The CDR3 region has the DNA TGTGCCAGCAGCTTAGCCCCCGGGACTAGCGGGAGCCTACAGTACTTC. The encoded protein is CASSLAPGTSGSLQYF.

The chain recombines TRBV18 with TRBJ2-1; TRBD2 aligns across 7 bases. In germline, CDR1 is KGHSH, CDR2 LQKENI. This CDR3 comprises 15 residues. V lost 3 bases, J lost 7 bases, and 9 bases stayed unmatched. For the CDR3, the DNA is TGTGCCAGCTCACCTTCTAGCGGAGGAGGGAATGAGCAGTTCTTC. It specifies CASSPSSGGGNEQFF.

The rearrangement uses TRBV10-3 and TRBJ1-3; 7 bases match TRBD1. Germline V CDR1 and CDR2: ENHRY, SYGVKD. V lost 8 bases, J lost 3 bases, and 13 bases stayed unmatched. CDR3 length equals 16 residues. The CDR3 DNA sequence: TGTGCCATCGGAGGGGGCTTCAGTTCGGGTGGAAACACCATATATTTT. Its translation is CAIGGGFSSGGNTIYF.

The genes are TRBV7-3 and TRBJ1-1; perhaps TRBD1 as D (6 bases). Germline CDR1 is SGHTA and CDR2 is FQGTGA. This CDR3 contains 14 residues. The V gene lost 3 bases and the J gene lost 4 bases, with 12 bases spanning the gap. The CDR3 sequence is CASSFTGTLTEAFF. For the CDR3, the DNA is TGTGCCAGCAGCTTCACCGGGACACTCACTGAAGCTTTCTTT. Complete variable domain (other parts from reference TRBV7-3 and TRBJ1-1): GAGVSQTPSNKVTEKGKYVELRCDPISGHTALYWYRQSLGQGPEFLIYFQGTGAADDSGLPNDRFFAVRPEGSVSTLKIQRTERGDSAVYLCASSFTGTLTEAFFGQGTRLTVV.

This chain connects TRBV15 to TRBJ2-4; 10 positions match TRBD2. Germline V CDR1 and CDR2: LNHNV, YYDKDF (reference sequence). The CDR3 consists of 15 residues. The V and J ends lost 4 bases and 9 bases, in that order; junction bases with no gene match: 9. In nucleotides, the CDR3 is TGTGCCACCAGCAACCTACTAGCGGGGAGTGCCATTCAGTACTTC. This sequence encodes CATSNLLAGSAIQYF.

The chain recombines TRBV6-6 with TRBJ2-3; D gene uncertain. V gave up 0 bases and J gave up 2 bases, with 12 bases separating them. This CDR3 has 16 amino acids. Germline V CDR1 and CDR2: MNHNY, SVGAGI (reference sequence). Here the CDR3 reads CASSYSSGQVTDTQYF. The CDR3 region has the DNA TGTGCCAGCAGTTACTCGAGTGGCCAGGTCACAGATACGCAGTATTTT.

The chain carries TRBV10-1 and TRBJ2-3, with 12 nucleotides matching TRBD1. The trim removed 6 bases at V and 5 bases at J, leaving 9 bases unmatched. CDR1 and CDR2 from the germline V gene are WNHNN and SYGVQD (reference sequence). This CDR3 is built from 16 residues. CDR3 coding DNA: TGCGCCAGCAGCCGAACCGGGACAGGGGGCCTAGATACGCAGTATTTT. This translates into CASSRTGTGGLDTQYF.

The rearrangement uses TRBV7-9 and TRBJ1-1, with D perhaps matching TRBD1 (5 bases). The CDR3 covers 14 residues. Germline V gene sequence: CDR1 SEHNR, CDR2 FQNEAQ (reference sequence). Trimming pared 4 bases from V and 7 bases from J, leaving 16 bases between. The CDR3 sequence is CASSYLGGMGEAFF. The CDR3 region has the DNA TGTGCCAGCAGCTATCTTGGGGGGATGGGTGAAGCTTTCTTT.

The chain has TRBV2 and TRBJ1-4, with 10 bases identical to TRBD1. Trimming removed 6 bases from V and 8 bases from J; junction bases left unmatched: 3. Germline V gives CDR1 SNHLY, CDR2 FYNNEI. This CDR3 contains 13 residues. The CDR3 here is CASRGTGDEKLFF. CDR3 nucleotide sequence: TGTGCCAGCAGAGGGACAGGGGACGAAAAACTGTTTTTT.

This clone has a handful of counts. The gene calls are TRBV7-9 and TRBJ2-1; 10 bases fit TRBD1. Germline V lookup: CDR1 SEHNR, CDR2 FQNEAQ (reference sequence). V lost 0 bases, J lost 5 bases, and 4 bases stayed unmatched. This CDR3 contains 16 residues. The CDR3 nucleotides are TGTGCCAGCAGCTTAGCGACAGGGGGCTGGGACAATGAGCAGTTCTTC. This gives the protein CASSLATGGWDNEQFF.

The chain couples TRBV6-6 to TRBJ2-2; 10 positions match TRBD1. CDR1 is MNHNY, CDR2 SVGAGI, per germline (reference sequence). This CDR3 contains 15 residues. J gave up 6 bases and V 8 bases, and 9 bases lay outside the gene matches. The CDR3 DNA is TGTGCCAGCCGCGGACAGGGGGTTTTTGCCGGGGAGCTGTTTTTT. Amino acid sequence: CASRGQGVFAGELFF.

The sample holds a few counts of this clone. V and J are TRBV4-1 and TRBJ1-4; D remains unclear. CDR1 is MGHRA, CDR2 YSYEKL, per germline. V gave up 0 bases and J gave up 8 bases, with 10 bases separating them. This CDR3 region has 14 residues. The CDR3 spells CASSQDSGREKLFF. DNA of the CDR3: TGCGCCAGCAGCCAAGACAGCGGGCGGGAAAAACTGTTTTTT.

In its sample, this clone was seen a few times. The chain employs TRBV5-5 and TRBJ1-1; tentative D call: TRBD1 (6 bases). V lost 3 bases and J 5 bases, leaving 17 bases between the germline ends. Looked up from germline, CDR1 is SGHKS and CDR2 is YYEKEE (reference sequence). This CDR3 is 15 amino acids long. Here the CDR3 DNA reads TGTGCCAGCAGCTCATTAGGGGGACGGGTTACTGAAGCTTTCTTT. Amino acid sequence: CASSSLGGRVTEAFF.

The chain couples TRBV2 to TRBJ2-7, with TRBD1 matching over 7 bases. The germline V gene encodes CDR1 SNHLY and CDR2 FYNNEI. The CDR3 is made up of 13 amino acids. Trimming at V came to 6 bases and at J to 5 bases, leaving 7 bases not matched to a gene. For the CDR3, the DNA is TGTGCCAGCAGAACGACAGGGATCCACGAGCAGTACTTC. It yields the protein CASRTTGIHEQYF.

J is TRBJ1-1 and V is TRBV30, with D possibly being TRBD1 (6 bases). Germline loops: CDR1 GTSNPN, CDR2 SVGIG (reference sequence). This CDR3 is built from 15 residues. V gave up 0 bases and J gave up 5 bases, with 16 bases separating them. This chain's CDR3 is CAWSVGGRGRTEAFF. The CDR3 coding sequence is TGTGCCTGGAGTGTTGGGGGCAGGGGAAGAACTGAAGCTTTCTTT.

The chain is built from TRBV5-1 and TRBJ2-1; D is perhaps TRBD1 (6 bases). This CDR3 is 16 amino acids long. V was cut by 4 bases and J by 2 bases, with 16 bases left in between. Germline assignment: CDR1 SGHRS and CDR2 YFSETQ. CDR3 protein: CASSLAPTGPYNEQFF. The CDR3 DNA reads TGCGCCAGCAGCCTAGCCCCGACAGGACCCTACAATGAGCAGTTCTTC. Filled out from reference TRBV5-1 and TRBJ2-1, the complete variable domain reads KAGVTQTPRYLIKTRGQQVTLSCSPISGHRSVSWYQQTPGQGLQFLFEYFSETQRNKGNFPGRFSGRQFSNSRSEMNVSTLELGDSALYLCASSLAPTGPYNEQFFGPGTRLTVL.